This T cell receptor (beta chain) was observed in a study of graft-versus-host responses after intestinal transplantation. Study-wide context: Every one of the recipients received anti-thymocyte globulin induction and afterwards took tacrolimus and steroids for around 3 years. Study results and caveats: Investigators detected GvH clones in recipient marrow, with some emerging earlier in ileum or blood. Graft-versus-host to host-versus-graft clonal ratios in allografts were high in patients with graft-donor T cell macrochimerism.

The CDR3 runs to 21 residues. CDR1 is SGHVS, CDR2 FNYEAQ, per germline. The J segment lost 3 bases and the V segment lost 4 bases, leaving 21 bases of the junction unmatched. Generated by immunoSEQ multiplex PCR, the TCRdb table keeps only in-frame clones and is missing some. The table has over 70,000 clones, roughly 94% seen once. This clone appeared once. As yet, its antigen is unknown. The V gene is TRBV7-6, the J gene TRBJ2-2, with TRBD1 identical over 9 bases. The receptor's source is a human donor who received an intestinal transplant. This specimen consisted of unstimulated CD8+ T cells sorted from spleen or lymph node cells, obtained before intestinal transplant. CDR3 loop: CASSSAPGQGSTSRYTGELFF. CDR3 DNA: TGTGCCAGCAGCTCTGCTCCGGGACAGGGTAGTACCTCGAGATACACCGGGGAGCTGTTTTTT.